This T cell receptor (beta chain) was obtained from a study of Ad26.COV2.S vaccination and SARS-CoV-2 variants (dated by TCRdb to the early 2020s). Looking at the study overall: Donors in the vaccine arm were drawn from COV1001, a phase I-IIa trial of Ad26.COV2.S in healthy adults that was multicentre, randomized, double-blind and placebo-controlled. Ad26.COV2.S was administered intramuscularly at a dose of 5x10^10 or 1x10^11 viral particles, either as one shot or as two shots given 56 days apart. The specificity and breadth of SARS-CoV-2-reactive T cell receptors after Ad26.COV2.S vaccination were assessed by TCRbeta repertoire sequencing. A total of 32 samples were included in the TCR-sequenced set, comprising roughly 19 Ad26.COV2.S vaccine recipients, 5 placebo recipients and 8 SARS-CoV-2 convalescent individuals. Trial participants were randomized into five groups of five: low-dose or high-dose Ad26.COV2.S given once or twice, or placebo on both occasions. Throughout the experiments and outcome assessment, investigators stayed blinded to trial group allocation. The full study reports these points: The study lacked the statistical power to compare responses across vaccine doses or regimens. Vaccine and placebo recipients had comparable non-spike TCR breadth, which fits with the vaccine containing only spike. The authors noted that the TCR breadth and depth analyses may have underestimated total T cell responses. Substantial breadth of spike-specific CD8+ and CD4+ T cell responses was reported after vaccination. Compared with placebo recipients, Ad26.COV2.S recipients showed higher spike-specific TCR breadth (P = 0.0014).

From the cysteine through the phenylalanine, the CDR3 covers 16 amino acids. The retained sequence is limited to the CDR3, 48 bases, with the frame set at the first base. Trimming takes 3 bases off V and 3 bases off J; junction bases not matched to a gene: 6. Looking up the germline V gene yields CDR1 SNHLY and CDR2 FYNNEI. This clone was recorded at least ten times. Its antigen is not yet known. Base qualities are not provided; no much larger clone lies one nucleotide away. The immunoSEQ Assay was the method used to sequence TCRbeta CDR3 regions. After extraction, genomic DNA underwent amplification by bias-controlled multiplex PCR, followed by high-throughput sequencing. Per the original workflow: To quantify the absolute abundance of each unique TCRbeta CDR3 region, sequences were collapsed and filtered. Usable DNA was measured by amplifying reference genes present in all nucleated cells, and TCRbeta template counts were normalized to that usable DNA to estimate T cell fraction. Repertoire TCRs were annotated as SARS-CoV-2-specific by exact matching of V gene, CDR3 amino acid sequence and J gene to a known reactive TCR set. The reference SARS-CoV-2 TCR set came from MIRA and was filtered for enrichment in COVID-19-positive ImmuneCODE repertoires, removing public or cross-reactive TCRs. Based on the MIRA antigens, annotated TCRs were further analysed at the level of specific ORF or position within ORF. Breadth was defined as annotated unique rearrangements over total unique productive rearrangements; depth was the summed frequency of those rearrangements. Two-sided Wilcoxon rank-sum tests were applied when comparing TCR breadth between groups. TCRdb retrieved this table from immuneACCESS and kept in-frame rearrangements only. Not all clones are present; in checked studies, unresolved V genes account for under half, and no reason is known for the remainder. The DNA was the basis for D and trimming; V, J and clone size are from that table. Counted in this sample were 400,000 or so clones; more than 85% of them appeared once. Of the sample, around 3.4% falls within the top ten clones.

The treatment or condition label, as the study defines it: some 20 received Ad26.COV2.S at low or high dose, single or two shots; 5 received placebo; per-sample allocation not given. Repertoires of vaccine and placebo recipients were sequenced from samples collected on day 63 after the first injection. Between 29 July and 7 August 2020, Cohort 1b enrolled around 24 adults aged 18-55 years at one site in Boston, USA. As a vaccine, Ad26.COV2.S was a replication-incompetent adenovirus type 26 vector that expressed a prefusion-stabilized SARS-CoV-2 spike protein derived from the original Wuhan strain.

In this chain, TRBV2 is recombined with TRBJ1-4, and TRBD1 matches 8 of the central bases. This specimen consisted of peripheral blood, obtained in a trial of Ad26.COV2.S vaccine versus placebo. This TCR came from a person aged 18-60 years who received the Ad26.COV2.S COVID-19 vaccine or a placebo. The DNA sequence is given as TGTGCCAGCAGTGATCGCGCGGGACAGGCTAATGAAAAACTGTTTTTT. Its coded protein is CASSDRAGQANEKLFF.